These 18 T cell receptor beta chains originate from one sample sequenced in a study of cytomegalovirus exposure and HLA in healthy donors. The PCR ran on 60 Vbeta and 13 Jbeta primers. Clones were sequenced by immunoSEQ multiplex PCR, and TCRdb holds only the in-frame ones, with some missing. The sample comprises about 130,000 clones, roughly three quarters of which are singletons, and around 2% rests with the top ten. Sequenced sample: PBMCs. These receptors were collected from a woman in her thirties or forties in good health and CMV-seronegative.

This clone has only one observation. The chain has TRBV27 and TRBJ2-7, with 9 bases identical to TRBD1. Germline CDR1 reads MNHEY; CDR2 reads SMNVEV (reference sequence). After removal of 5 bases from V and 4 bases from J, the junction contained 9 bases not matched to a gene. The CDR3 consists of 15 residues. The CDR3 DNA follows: TGTGCCAGCAGTGACGTGGGACAGGGCCTTTACGAGCAGTACTTC. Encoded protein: CASSDVGQGLYEQYF.

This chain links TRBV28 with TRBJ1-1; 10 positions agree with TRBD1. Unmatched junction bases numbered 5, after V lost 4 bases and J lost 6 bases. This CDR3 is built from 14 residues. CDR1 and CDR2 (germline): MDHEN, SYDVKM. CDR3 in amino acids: CASSWGQGIPEAFF. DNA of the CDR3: TGTGCCAGCAGTTGGGGACAGGGGATCCCTGAAGCTTTCTTT.

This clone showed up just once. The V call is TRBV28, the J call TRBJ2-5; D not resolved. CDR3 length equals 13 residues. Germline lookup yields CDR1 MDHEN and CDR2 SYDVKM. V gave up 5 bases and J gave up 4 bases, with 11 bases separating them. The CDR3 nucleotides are TGTGCCAGCAGTCCTTCCAATAGAGAGACCCAGTACTTC. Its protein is CASSPSNRETQYF. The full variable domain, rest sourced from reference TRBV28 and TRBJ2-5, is DVKVTQSSRYLVKRTGEKVFLECVQDMDHENMFWYRQDPGLGLRLIYFSYDVKMKEKGDIPEGYSVSREKKERFSLILESASTNQTSMYLCASSPSNRETQYFGPGTRLLVL.

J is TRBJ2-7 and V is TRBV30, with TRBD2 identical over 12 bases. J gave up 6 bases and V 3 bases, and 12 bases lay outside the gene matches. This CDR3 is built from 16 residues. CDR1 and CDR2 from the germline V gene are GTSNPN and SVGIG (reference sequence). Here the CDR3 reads CAWRLAGGGLAGEQYF. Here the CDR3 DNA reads TGTGCCTGGAGGCTAGCGGGAGGGGGCTTGGCCGGCGAGCAGTACTTC.

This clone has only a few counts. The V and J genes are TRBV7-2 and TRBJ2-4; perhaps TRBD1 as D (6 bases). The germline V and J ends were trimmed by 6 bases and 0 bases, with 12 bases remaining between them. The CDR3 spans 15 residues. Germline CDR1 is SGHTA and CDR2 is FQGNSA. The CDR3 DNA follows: TGTGCCAGCAGTTTCACAGGGACAGCCAAAAACATTCAGTACTTC. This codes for CASSFTGTAKNIQYF. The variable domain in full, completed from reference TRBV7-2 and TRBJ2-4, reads GAGVSQSPSNKVTEKGKDVELRCDPISGHTALYWYRQSLGQGLEFLIYFQGNSAPDKSGLPSDRFSAERTGGSVSTLTIQRTQQEDSAVYLCASSFTGTAKNIQYFGAGTRLSVL.

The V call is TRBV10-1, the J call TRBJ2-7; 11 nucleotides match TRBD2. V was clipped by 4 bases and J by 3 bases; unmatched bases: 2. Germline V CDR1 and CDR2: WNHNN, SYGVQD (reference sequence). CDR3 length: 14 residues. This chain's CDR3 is CASSAGTSGYEQYF. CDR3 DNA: TGCGCCAGCAGTGCCGGGACTAGCGGCTACGAGCAGTACTTC.

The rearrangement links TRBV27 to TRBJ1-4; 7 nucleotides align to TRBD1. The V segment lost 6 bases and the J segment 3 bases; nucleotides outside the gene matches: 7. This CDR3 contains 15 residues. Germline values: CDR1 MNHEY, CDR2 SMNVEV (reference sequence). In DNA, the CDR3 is TGTGCCAGCAGCAGAGGGACAGCTCCTAATGAAAAACTGTTTTTT. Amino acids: CASSRGTAPNEKLFF.

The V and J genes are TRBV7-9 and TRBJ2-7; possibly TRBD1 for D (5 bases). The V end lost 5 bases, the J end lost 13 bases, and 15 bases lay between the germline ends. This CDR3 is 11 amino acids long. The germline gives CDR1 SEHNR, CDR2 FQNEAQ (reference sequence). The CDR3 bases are TGTGCCAGCAGCCTGGGGCCCCTCCTATACTTC. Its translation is CASSLGPLLYF.

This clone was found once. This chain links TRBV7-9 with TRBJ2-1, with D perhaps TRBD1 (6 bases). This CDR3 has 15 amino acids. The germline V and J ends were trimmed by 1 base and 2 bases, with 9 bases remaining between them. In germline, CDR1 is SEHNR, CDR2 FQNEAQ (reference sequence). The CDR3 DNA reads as TGTGCCAGCAGCTTAGACAGGGCCCCCTACAATGAGCAGTTCTTC. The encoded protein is CASSLDRAPYNEQFF.

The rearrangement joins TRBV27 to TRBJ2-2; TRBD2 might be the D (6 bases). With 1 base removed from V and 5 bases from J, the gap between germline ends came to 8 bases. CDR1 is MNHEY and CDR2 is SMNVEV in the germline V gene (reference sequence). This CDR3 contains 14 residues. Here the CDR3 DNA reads TGTGCCAGCAGTTTATGGGGAGGTACCGGGGAGCTGTTTTTT. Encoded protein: CASSLWGGTGELFF.

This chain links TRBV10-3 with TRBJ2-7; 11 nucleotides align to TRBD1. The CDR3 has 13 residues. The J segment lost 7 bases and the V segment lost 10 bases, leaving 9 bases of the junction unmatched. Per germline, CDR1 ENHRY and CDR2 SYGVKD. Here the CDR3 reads CATTQDRGLEQYF. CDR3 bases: TGTGCCACAACACAGGACAGGGGGCTTGAGCAGTACTTC.

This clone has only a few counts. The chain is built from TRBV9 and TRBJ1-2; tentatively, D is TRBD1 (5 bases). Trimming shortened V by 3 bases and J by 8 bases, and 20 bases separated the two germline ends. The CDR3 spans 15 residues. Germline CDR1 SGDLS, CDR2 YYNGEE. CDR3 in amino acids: CASSASPTGLGGYTF. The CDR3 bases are TGTGCCAGCAGCGCGTCCCCCACAGGCCTTGGGGGCTACACCTTC.

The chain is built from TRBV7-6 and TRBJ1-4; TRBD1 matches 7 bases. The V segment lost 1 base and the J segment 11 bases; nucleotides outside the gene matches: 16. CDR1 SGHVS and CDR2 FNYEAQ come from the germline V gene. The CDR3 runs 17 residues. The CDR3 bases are TGTGCCAGCAGCTTAGGCCCAGGGACAGCACTAACGGGGAAACTGTTTTTT. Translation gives CASSLGPGTALTGKLFF.

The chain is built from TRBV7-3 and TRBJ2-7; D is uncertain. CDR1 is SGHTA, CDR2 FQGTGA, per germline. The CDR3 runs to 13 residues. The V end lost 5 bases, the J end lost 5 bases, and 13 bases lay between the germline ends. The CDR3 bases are TGTGCCAGCAGCGCCGGCGGCCCCGACGAGCAGTACTTC. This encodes CASSAGGPDEQYF.

Written as DNA, the CDR3 is TGTGCCAGCAGCGGTGCCCTTCGGGACAGGGATAATGAAAAACTGTTTTTT. The encoded protein is CASSGALRDRDNEKLFF. This chain joins TRBV6-4 and TRBJ1-4; TRBD1 matches 9 bases. This CDR3 has 17 amino acids. Trimming cost V 6 bases and J 4 bases; bases outside gene matches: 12. Germline V CDR1 and CDR2: MRHNA, SNTAGT.

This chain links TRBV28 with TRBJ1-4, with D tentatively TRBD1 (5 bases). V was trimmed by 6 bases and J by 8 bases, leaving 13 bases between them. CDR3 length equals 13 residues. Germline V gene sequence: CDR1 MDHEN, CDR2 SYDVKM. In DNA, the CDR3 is TGTGCCAGCAGCCTGGACACAGAAGAAAAACTGTTTTTT. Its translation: CASSLDTEEKLFF.

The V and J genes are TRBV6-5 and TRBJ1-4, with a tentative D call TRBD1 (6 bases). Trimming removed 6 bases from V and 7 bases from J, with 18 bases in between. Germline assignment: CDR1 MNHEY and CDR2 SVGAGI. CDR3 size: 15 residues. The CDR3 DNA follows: TGTGCCAGCAGACAAACTACAGGGATAGGTGAAAAACTGTTTTTT. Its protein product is CASRQTTGIGEKLFF.

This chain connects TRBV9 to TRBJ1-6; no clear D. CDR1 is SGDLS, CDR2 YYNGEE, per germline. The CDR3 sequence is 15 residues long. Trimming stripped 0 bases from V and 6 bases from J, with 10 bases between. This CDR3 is CASSVVSGRNSPLHF. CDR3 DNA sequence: TGTGCCAGCAGCGTAGTAAGCGGGCGTAATTCACCCCTCCACTTT.